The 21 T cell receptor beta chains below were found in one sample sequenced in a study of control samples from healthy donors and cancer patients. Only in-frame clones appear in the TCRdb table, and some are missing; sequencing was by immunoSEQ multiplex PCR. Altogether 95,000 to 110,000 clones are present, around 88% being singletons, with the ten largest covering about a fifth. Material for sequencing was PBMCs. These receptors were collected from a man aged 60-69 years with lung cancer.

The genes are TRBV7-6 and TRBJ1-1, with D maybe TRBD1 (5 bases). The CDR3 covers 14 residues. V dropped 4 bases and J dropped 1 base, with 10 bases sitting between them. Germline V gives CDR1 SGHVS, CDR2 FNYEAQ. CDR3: CASSSGPQNTEAFF. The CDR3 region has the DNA TGTGCCAGCAGCTCGGGACCTCAGAACACTGAAGCTTTCTTT.

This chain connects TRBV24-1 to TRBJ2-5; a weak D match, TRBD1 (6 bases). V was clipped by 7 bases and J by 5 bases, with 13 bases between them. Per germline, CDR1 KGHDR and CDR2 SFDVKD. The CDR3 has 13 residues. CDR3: CATREGGGETQYF. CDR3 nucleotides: TGTGCCACCAGAGAAGGGGGTGGGGAGACCCAGTACTTC.

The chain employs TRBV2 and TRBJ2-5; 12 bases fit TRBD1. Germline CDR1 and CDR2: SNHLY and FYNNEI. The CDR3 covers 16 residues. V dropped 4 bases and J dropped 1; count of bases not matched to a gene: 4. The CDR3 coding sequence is TGTGCCAGCAGTGGCGGGACAGGGGGCTTCCAAGAGACCCAGTACTTC. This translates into CASSGGTGGFQETQYF.

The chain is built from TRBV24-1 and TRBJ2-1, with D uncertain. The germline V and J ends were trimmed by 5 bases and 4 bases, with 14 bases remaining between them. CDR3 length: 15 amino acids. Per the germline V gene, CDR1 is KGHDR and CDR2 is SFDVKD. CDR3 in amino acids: CATSAQAGAYNEQFF. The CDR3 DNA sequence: TGTGCCACCAGTGCTCAAGCAGGAGCTTACAATGAGCAGTTCTTC.

The CDR3 spells CASSLLYSGNTIYF. CDR3 nucleotides: TGTGCCAGCAGCTTATTATACTCTGGAAACACCATATATTTT. The chain combines TRBV11-2 with TRBJ1-3; D unclear. V was cut by 2 bases and J by 0 bases, with 5 bases left in between. Germline V gene data show CDR1 as SGHAT and CDR2 as FQNNGV. This CDR3 region has 14 residues.

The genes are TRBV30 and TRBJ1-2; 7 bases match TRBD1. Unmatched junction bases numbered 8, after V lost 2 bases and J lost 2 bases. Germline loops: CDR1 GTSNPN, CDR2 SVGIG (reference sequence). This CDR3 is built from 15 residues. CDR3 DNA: TGTGCCTGGAGTTCCGGACAGGCGGGAAACTATGGCTACACCTTC. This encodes CAWSSGQAGNYGYTF.

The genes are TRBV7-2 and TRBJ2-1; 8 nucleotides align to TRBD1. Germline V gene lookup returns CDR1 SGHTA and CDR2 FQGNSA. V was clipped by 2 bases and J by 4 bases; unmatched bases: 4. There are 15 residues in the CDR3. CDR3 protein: CASSLNRGTYNEQFF. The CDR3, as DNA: TGTGCCAGCAGCTTAAACAGGGGGACATACAATGAGCAGTTCTTC.

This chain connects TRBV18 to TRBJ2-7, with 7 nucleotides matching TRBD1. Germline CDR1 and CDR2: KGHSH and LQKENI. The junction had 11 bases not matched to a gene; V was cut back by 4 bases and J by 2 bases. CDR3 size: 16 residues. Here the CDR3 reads CASSRLDRVVTYEQYF. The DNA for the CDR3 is TGTGCCAGCTCACGCCTCGACAGGGTGGTCACCTACGAGCAGTACTTC. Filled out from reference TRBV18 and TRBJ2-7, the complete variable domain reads NAGVMQNPRHLVRRRGQEARLRCSPMKGHSHVYWYRQLPEEGLKFMVYLQKENIIDESGMPKERFSAEFPKEGPSILRIQQVVRGDSAAYFCASSRLDRVVTYEQYFGPGTRLTVT.

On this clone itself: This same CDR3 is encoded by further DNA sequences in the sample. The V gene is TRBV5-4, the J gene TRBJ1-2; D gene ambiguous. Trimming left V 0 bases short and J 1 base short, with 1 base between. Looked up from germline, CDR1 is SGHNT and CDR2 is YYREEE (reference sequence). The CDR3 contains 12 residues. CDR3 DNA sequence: TGTGCCAGCAGCTTGGATAACTATGGCTACACCTTC. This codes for CASSLDNYGYTF.

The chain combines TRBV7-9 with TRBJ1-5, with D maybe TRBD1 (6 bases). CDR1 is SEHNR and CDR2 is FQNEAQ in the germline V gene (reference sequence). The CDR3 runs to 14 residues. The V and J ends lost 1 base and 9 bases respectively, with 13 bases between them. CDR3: CASSLGDDRWPQHF. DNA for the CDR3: TGTGCCAGCAGCTTAGGTGACGACAGGTGGCCCCAGCATTTT.

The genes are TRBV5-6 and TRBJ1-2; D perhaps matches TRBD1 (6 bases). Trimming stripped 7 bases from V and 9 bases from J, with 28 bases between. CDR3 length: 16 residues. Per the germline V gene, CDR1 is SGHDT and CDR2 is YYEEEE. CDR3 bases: TGTGCCAGCCATCTGTCGGAGACAGGCGCCCATAGAAGCTACACCTTC. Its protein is CASHLSETGAHRSYTF.

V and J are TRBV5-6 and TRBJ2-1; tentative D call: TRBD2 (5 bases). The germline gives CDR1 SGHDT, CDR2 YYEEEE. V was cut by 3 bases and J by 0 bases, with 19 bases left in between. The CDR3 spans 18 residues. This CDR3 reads CASSSAGQRMSSYNEQFF. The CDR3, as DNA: TGTGCCAGCAGCTCGGCAGGCCAGCGGATGAGCTCCTACAATGAGCAGTTCTTC.

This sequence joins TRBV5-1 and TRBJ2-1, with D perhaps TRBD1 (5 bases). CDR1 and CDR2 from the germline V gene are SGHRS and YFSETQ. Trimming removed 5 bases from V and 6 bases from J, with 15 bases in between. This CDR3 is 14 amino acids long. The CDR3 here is CASRVGRQPNEQFF. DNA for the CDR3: TGCGCCAGCAGGGTTGGCCGACAGCCCAATGAGCAGTTCTTC.

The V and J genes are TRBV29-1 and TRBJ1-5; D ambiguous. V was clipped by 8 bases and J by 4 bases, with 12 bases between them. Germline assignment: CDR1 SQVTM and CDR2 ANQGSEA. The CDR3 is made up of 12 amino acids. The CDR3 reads CSWAEPNQPQHF. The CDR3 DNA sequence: TGCAGCTGGGCGGAACCTAATCAGCCCCAGCATTTT.

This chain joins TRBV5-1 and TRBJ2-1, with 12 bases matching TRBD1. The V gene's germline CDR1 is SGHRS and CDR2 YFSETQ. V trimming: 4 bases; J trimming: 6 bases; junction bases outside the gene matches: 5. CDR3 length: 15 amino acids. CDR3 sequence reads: CASSVGQGAANEQFF. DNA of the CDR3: TGCGCCAGCAGCGTGGGACAGGGGGCTGCCAATGAGCAGTTCTTC.

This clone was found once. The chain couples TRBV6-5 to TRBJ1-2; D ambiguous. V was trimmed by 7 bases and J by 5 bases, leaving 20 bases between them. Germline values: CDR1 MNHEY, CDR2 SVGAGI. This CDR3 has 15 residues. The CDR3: CASTPGGASVYGYTF. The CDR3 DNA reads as TGTGCCAGCACCCCAGGCGGCGCCAGCGTTTATGGCTACACCTTC.

The CDR3 reads CATSGVTSGGNSYEQYV. The CDR3 DNA sequence: TGTGCCACCAGCGGCGTTACTAGCGGGGGGAACTCCTACGAGCAGTACGTC. This chain links TRBV15 with TRBJ2-7; TRBD2 matches at 12 bases. The CDR3 loop spans 17 amino acids. CDR1 and CDR2 (germline): LNHNV, YYDKDF (reference sequence). V shed 5 bases, J shed 0 bases, and the junction held 8 bases outside the gene matches.

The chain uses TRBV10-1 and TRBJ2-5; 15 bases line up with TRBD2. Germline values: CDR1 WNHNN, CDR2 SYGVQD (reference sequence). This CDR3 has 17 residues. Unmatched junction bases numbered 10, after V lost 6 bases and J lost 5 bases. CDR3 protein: CASSAGTSGGTMETQYF. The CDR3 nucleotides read TGCGCCAGCAGCGCCGGGACTAGCGGGGGGACGATGGAGACCCAGTACTTC.

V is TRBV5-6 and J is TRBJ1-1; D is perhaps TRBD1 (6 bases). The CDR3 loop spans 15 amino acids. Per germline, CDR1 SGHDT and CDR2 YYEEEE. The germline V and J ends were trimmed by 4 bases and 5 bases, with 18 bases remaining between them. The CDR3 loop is CASSLTGTVRTEAFF. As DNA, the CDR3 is TGTGCCAGCAGCCTAACAGGGACGGTTCGGACTGAAGCTTTCTTT.

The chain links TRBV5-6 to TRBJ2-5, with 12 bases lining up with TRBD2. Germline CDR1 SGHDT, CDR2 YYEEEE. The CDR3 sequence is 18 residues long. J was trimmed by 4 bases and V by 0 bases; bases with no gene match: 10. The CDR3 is CASSLGPPSGGVVETQYF. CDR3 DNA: TGTGCCAGCAGCTTGGGCCCCCCTAGCGGGGGGGTTGTAGAGACCCAGTACTTC.

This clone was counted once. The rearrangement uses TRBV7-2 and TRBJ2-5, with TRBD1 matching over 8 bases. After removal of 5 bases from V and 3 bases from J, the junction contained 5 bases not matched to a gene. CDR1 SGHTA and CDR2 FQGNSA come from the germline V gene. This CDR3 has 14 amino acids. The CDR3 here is CASSARGREETQYF. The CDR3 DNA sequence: TGTGCCAGCAGCGCCAGGGGGCGCGAAGAGACCCAGTACTTC.